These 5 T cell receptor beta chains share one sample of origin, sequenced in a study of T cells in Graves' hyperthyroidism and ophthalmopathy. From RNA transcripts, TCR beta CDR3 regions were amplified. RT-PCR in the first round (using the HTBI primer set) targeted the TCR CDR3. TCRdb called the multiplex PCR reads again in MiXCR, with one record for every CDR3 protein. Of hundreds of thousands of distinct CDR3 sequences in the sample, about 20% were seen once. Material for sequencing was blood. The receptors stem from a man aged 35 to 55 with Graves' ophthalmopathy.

The CDR3 coding sequence is TGTGCCAGCAGCTTAGATGGGACTACAGACTACGAGCAGTACTTC. Protein: CASSLDGTTDYEQYF. The chain is built from TRBV11-2 and TRBJ2-7; 7 nucleotides agree with TRBD2. The CDR3 loop spans 15 amino acids. J gave up 3 bases and V 0 bases, and 5 bases lay outside the gene matches. The germline gives CDR1 SGHAT, CDR2 FQNNGV.

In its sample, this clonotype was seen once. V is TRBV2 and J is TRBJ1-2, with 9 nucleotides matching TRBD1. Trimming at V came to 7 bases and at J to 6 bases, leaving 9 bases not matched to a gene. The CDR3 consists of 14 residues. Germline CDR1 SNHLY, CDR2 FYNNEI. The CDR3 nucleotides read TGTGCCAGCAATGGCGGGACAGGGCTTGATGGCTACACCTTC. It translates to CASNGGTGLDGYTF.

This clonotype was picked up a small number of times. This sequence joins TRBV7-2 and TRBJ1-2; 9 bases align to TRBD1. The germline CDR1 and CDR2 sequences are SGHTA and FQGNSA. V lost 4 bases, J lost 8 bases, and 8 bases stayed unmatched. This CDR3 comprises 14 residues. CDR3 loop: CASSSRDRAWGYTF. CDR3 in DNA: TGTGCCAGCAGCTCCCGGGACAGGGCTTGGGGCTACACCTTC.

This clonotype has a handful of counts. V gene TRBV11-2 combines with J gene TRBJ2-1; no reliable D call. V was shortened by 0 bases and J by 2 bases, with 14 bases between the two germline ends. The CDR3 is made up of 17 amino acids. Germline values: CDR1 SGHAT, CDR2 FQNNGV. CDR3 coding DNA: TGTGCCAGCAGCTTAGATGGTGGAGACCCCCCCTACAATGAGCAGTTCTTC. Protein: CASSLDGGDPPYNEQFF.

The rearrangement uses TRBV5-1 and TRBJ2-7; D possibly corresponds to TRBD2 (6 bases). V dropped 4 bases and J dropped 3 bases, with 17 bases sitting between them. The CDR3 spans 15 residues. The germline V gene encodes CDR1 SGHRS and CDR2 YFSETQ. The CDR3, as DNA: TGCGCCAGCAGCAACCCGGGAGAATCACTCTACGAGCAGTACTTC. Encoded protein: CASSNPGESLYEQYF.